One T cell receptor beta chain is described in this entry. Its specificity is not known. A quantity of roughly 0.5 to 1 ug RNA underwent reverse transcription using random hexamers. Across 54 Vbeta and 13 Jbeta, immunoSEQ multiplex PCR amplified TCR beta CDR3. TCRdb reanalysed the immunoSEQ multiplex PCR reads using MiXCR and keeps one entry per CDR3 protein. The top ten clones hold more than 0.5% of a sample with some 130,000 distinct CDR3 sequences, around 85% of them seen once. This sample is drawn from a study of CD8 T cells in Susac syndrome. Study-wide findings and caveats: By the study's own acknowledgment, its TCR sequencing and HLA analysis included relatively few individuals.

Through negative isolation, CD4+ and CD8+ T cells were obtained, while TEMRA cells were enriched using FACS. Sequencing input: CD8+ T cells from PBMCs. The receptor was isolated from a human donor with multiple sclerosis.

The CDR3 region has the DNA TGTGCCAGCAGCCCGCGGGCCCTCCAGGACGGCTACACCTTC. Amino acids: CASSPRALQDGYTF. The chain links TRBV11-2 to TRBJ1-2; unclear D gene. The V gene lost 5 bases and the J gene lost 8 bases, with 18 bases spanning the gap. The CDR3 totals 14 residues. CDR1 SGHAT and CDR2 FQNNGV come from the germline V gene.